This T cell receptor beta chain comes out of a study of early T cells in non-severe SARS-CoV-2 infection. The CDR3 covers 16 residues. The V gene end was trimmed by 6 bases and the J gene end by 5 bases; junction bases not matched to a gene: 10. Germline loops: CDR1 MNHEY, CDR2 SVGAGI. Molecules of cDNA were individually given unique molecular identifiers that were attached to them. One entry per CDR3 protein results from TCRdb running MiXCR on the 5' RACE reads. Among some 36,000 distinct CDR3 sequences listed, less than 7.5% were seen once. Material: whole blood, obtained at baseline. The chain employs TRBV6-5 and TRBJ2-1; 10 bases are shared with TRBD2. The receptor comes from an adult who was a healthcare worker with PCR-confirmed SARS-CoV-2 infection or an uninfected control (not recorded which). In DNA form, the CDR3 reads TGTGCCAGCAGGCCCCGGACTAGCGGAAATAACAATGAGCAGTTCTTC. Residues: CASRPRTSGNNNEQFF.